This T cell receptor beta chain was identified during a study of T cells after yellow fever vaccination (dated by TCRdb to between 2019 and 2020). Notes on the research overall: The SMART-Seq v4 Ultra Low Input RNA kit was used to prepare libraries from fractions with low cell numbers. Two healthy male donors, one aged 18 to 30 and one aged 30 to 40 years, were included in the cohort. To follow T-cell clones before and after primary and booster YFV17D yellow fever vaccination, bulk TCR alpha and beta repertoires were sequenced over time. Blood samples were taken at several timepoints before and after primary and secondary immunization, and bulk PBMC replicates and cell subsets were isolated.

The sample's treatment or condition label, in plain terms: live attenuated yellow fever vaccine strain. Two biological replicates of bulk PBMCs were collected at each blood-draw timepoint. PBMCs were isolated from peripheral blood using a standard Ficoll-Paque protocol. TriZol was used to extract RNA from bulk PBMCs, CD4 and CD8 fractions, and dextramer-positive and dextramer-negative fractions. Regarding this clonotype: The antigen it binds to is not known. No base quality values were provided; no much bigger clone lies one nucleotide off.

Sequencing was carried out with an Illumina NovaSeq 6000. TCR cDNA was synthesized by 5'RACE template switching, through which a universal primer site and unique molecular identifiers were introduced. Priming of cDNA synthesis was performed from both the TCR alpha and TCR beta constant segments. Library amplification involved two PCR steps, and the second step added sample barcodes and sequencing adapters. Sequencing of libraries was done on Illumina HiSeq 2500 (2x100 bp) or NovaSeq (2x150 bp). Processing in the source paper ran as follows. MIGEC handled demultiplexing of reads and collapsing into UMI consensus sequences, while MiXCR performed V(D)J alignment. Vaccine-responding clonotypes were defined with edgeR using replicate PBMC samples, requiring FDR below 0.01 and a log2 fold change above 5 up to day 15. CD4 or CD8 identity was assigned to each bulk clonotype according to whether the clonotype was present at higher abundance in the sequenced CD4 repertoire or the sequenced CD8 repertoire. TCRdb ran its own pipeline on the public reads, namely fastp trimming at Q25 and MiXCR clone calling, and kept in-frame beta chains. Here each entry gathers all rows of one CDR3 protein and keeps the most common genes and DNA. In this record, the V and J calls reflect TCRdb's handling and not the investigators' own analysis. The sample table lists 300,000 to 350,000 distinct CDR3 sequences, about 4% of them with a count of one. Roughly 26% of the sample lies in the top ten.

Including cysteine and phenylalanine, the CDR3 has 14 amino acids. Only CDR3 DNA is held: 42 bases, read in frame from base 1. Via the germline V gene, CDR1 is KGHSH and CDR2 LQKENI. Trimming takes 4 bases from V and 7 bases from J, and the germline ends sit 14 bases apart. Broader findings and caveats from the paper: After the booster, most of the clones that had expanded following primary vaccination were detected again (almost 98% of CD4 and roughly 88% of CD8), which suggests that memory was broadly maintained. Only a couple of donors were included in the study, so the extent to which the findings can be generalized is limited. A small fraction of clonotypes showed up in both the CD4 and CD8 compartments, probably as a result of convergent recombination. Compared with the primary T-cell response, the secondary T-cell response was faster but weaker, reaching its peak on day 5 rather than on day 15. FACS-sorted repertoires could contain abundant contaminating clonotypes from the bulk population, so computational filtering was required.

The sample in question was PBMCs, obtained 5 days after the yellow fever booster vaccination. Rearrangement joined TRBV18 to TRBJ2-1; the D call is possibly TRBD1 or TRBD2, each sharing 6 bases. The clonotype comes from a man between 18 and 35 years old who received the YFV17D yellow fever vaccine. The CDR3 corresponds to CASSLGGPGNEQFF. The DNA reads TGTGCCAGCTCACTCGGGGGCCCGGGTAATGAGCAGTTCTTC.